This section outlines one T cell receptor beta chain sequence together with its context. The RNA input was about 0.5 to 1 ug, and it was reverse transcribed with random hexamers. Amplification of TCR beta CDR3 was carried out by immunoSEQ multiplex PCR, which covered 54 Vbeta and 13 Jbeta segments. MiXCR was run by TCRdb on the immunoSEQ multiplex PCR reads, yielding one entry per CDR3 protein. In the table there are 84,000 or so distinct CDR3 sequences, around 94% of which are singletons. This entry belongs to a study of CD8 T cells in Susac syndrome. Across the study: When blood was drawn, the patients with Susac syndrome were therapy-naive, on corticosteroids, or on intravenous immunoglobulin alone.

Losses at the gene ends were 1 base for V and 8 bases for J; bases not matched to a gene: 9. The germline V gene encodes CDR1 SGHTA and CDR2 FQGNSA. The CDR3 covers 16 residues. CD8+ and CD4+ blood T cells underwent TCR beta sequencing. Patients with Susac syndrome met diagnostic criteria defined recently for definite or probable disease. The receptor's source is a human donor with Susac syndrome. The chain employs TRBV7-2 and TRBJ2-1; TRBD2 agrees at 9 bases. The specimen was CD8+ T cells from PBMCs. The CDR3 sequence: CASSLEVAGVWDEQFF. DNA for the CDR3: TGTGCCAGCAGCTTAGAGGTAGCGGGAGTGTGGGATGAGCAGTTCTTC.